This TCR beta chain was obtained from a study of tumor-infiltrating lymphocytes in primary liver carcinoma. Study-level information: Both sexes were represented among patients, who were 30 to 69 years old. Study observations and caveats: Blood had a significantly lower top-250-clone fraction than tumors did (p = 0.039).

Blood RNA was derived from unsorted whole blood, and germline DNA was extracted too. In the case of this clonotype: What it binds is not known. At one end, the junction sequence differs from germline, possibly due to a read error.

TCR beta cDNA came from roughly 0.45 ug total RNA, primed with a constant-region primer. TCR beta libraries came from three nested multiplex PCR rounds using slightly modified ARM-PCR. Amplification in the first two PCR rounds was performed using TRBV1-TRBV30 forward primers and a C-beta reverse primer for 10 cycles each. One entry per CDR3 protein results from TCRdb running MiXCR on the multiplex PCR reads. Of some 180,000 distinct CDR3 sequences listed, about 60% are singletons. The germline V gene has CDR1 SGHRS and CDR2 YFSETQ. This CDR3 comprises 14 residues. The specimen was peripheral blood. The TCR was taken from a man aged 35-49 years with primary liver carcinoma and hepatitis B virus infection. The genes are TRBV5-1 and TRBJ2-3, with D uncertain. The CDR3 spells CTSSLSSSTDTQYF. CDR3 bases: TGCACCAGCAGCTTGAGTAGTAGCACAGATACGCAGTATTTT.